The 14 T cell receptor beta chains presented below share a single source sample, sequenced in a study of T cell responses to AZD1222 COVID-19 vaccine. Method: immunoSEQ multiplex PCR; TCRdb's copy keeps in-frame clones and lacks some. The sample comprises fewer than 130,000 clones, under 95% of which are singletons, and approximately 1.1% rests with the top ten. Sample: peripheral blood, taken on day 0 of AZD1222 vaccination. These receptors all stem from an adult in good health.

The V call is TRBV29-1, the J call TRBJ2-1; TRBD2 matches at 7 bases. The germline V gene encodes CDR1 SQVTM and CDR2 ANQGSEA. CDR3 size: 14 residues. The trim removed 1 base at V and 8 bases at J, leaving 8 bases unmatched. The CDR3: CSVEGTGTKYEQFF. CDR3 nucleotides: TGCAGCGTTGAAGGAACCGGGACTAAGTATGAGCAGTTCTTC.

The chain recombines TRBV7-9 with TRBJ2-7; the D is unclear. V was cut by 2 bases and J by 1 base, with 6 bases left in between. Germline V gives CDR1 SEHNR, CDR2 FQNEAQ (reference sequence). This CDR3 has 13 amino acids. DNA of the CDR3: TGTGCCAGCAGCTTATTGGATTCCTACGAGCAGTACTTC. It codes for CASSLLDSYEQYF.

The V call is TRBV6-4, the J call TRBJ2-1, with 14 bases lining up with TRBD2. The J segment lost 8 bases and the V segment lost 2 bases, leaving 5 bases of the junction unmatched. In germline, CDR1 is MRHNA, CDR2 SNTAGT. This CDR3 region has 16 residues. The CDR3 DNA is TGTGCCAGCAGTGACGGGACTAGCGGGAGTACGGATGAGCAGTTCTTC. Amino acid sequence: CASSDGTSGSTDEQFF.

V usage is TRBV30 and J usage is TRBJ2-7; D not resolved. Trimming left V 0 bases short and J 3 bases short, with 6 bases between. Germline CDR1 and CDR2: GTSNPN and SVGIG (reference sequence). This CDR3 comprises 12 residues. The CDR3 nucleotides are TGTGCCTGGAGTGTGGGCCGCTACGAGCAGTACTTC. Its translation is CAWSVGRYEQYF.

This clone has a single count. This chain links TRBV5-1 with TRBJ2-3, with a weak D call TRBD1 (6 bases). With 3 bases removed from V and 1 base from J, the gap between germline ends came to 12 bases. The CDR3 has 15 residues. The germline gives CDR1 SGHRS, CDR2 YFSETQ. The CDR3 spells CASSSRTDRTDTQYF. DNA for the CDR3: TGCGCCAGCAGCTCCCGGACAGATCGCACAGATACGCAGTATTTT.

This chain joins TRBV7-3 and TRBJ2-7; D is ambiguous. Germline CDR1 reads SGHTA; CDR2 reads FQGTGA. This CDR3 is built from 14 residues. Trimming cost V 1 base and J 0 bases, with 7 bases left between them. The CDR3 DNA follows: TGTGCCAGCAGCTTAAGGAGCGACTCCTACGAGCAGTACTTC. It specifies CASSLRSDSYEQYF.

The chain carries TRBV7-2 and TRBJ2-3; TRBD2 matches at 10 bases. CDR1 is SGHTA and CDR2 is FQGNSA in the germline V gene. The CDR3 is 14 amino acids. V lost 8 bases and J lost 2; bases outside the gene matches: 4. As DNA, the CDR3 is TGTGCCAGCGCACTAGCGGGAAACACAGATACGCAGTATTTT. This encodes CASALAGNTDTQYF.

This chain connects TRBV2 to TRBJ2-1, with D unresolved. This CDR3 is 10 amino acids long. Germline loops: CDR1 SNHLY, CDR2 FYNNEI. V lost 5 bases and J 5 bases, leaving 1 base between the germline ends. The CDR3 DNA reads TGTGCCAGCAGTAACAATGAGCAGTTCTTC. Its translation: CASSNNEQFF.

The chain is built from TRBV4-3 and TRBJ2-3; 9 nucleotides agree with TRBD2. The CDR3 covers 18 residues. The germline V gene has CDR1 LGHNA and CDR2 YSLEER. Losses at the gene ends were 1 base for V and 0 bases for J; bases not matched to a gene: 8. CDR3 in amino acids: CASSQGPLLAGSTDTQYF. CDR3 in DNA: TGCGCCAGCAGCCAAGGTCCATTACTAGCGGGTAGCACAGATACGCAGTATTTT.

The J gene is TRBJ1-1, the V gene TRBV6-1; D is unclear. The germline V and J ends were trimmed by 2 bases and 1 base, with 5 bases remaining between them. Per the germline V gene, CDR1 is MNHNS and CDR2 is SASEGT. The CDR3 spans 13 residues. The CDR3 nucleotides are TGTGCCAGCAGTGAACAGAGGAACACTGAAGCTTTCTTT. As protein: CASSEQRNTEAFF.

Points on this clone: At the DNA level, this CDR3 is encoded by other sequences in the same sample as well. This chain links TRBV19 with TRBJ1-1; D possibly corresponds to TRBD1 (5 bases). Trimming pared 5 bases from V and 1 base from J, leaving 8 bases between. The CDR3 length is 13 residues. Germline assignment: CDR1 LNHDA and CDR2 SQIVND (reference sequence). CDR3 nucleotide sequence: TGTGCCAGTAGTCCTAGGGGGAACACTGAAGCTTTCTTT. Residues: CASSPRGNTEAFF.

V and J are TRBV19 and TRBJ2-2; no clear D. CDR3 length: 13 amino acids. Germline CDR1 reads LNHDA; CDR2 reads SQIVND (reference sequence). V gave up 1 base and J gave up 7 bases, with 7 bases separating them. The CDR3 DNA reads TGTGCCAGTAGTATAGGGGGATTCGGGGAGCTGTTTTTT. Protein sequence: CASSIGGFGELFF.

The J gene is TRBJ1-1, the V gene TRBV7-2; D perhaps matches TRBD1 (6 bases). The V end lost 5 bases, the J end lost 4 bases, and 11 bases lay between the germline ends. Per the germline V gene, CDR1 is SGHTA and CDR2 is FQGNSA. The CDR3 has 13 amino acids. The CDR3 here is CASSPLQGTEAFF. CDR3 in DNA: TGTGCCAGCAGCCCCTTACAGGGCACTGAAGCTTTCTTT.

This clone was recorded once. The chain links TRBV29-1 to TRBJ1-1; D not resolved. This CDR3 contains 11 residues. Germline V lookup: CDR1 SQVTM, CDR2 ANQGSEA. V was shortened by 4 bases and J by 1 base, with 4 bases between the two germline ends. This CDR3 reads CSVARNTEAFF. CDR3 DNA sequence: TGCAGCGTTGCCAGGAACACTGAAGCTTTCTTT.